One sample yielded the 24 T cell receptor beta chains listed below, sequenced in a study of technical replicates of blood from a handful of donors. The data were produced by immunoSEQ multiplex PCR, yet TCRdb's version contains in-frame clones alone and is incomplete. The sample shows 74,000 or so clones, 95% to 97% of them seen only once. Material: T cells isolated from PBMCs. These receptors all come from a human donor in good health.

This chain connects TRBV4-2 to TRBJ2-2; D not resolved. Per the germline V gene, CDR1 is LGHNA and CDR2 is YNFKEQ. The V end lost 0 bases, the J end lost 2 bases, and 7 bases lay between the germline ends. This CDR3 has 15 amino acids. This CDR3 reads CASSQDWANTGELFF. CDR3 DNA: TGTGCCAGCAGCCAAGATTGGGCTAACACCGGGGAGCTGTTTTTT.

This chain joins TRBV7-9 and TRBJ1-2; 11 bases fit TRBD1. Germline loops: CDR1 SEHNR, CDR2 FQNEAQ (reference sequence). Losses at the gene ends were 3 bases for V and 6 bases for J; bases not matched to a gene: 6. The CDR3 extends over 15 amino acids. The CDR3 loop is CASSFDPGQGDGYTF. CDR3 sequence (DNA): TGTGCCAGCAGCTTCGATCCGGGACAGGGGGATGGCTACACCTTC. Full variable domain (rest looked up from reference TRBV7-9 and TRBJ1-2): DTGVSQNPRHKITKRGQNVTFRCDPISEHNRLYWYRQTLGQGPEFLTYFQNEAQLEKSRLLSDRFSAERPKGSFSTLEIQRTEQGDSAMYLCASSFDPGQGDGYTFGSGTRLTVV.

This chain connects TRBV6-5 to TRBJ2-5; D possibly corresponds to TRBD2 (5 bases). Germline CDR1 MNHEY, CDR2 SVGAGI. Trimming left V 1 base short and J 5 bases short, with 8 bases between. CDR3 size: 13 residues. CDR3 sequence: CASSYLGSETQYF. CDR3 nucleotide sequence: TGTGCCAGCAGTTACTTGGGGAGTGAGACCCAGTACTTC.

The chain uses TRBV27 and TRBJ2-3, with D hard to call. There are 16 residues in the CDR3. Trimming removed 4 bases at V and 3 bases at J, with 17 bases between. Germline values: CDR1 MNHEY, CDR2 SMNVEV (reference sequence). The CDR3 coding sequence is TGTGCCAGCAGTTCCTATACTAACGACCCTACAGATACGCAGTATTTT. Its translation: CASSSYTNDPTDTQYF.

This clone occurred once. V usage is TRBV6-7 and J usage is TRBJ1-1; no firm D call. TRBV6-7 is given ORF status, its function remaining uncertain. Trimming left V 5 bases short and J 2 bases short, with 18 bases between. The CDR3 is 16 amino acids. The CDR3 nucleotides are TGTGCCAGCAGTGCGTCGGGGAAAACAGTTAACACTGAAGCTTTCTTT. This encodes CASSASGKTVNTEAFF.

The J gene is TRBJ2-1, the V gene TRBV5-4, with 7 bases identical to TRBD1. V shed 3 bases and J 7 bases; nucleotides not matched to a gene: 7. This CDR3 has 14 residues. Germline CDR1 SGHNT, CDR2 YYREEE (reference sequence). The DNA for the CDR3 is TGTGCCAGCAGCTATCAGGACAGGCTGAATGAGCAGTTCTTC. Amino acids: CASSYQDRLNEQFF.

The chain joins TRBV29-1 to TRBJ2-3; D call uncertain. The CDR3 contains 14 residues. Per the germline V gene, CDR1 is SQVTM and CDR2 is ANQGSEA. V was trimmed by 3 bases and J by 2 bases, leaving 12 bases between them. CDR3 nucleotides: TGCAGCGTTGATATTTTCGGGTACACAGATACGCAGTATTTT. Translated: CSVDIFGYTDTQYF.

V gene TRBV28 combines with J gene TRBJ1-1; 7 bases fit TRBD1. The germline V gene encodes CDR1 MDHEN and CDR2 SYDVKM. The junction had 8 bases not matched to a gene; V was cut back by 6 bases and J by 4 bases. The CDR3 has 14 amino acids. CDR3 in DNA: TGTGCCAGCAGCCCTCCAGGGGGGCTCACTGAAGCTTTCTTT. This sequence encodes CASSPPGGLTEAFF. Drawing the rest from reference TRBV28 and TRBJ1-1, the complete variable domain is DVKVTQSSRYLVKRTGEKVFLECVQDMDHENMFWYRQDPGLGLRLIYFSYDVKMKEKGDIPEGYSVSREKKERFSLILESASTNQTSMYLCASSPPGGLTEAFFGQGTRLTVV.

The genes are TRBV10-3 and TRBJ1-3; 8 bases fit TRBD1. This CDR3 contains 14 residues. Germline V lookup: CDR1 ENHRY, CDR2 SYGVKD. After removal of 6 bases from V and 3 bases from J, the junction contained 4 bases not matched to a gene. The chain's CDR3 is CAISGTGVGNTIYF. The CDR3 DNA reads TGTGCCATCAGCGGGACAGGAGTTGGAAACACCATATATTTT.

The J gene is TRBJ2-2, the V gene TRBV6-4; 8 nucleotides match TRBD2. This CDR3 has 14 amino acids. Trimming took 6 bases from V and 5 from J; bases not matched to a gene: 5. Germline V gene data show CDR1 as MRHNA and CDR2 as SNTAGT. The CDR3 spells CASRAGAFTGELFF. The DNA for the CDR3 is TGTGCCAGCAGAGCGGGAGCGTTTACCGGGGAGCTGTTTTTT.

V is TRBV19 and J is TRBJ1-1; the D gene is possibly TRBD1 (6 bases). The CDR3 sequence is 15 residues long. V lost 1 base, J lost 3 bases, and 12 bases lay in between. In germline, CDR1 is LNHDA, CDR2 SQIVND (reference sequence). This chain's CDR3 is CASSIGSGAYTEAFF. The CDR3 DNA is TGTGCCAGTAGTATAGGGTCAGGGGCCTACACTGAAGCTTTCTTT.

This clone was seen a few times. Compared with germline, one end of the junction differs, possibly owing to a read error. The CDR3, as DNA: TGTGCCAGCAGCTCGACCGGGCTAGCGGGAGCGGTCTTC. Protein sequence: CASSSTGLAGAVF. The chain recombines TRBV5-4 with TRBJ2-1; 10 bases fit TRBD2. This CDR3 has 13 residues. Germline values: CDR1 SGHNT, CDR2 YYREEE (reference sequence).

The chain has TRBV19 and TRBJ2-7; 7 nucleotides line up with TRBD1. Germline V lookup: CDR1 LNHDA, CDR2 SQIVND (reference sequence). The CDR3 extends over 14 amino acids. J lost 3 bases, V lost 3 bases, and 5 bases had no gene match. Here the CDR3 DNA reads TGTGCCAGTAGTATCGGGGACAGCTTCTACGAGCAGTACTTC. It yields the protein CASSIGDSFYEQYF. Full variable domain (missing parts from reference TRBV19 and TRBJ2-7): DGGITQSPKYLFRKEGQNVTLSCEQNLNHDAMYWYRQDPGQGLRLIYYSQIVNDFQKGDIAEGYSVSREKKESFPLTVTSAQKNPTAFYLCASSIGDSFYEQYFGPGTRLTVT.

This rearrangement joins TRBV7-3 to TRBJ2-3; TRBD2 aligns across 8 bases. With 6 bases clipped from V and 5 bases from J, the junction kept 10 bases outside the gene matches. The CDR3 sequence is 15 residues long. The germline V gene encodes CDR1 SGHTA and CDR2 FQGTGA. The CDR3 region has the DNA TGTGCCAGCAGTTTGACTAGCGTCTCGGTAGATACGCAGTATTTT. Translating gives CASSLTSVSVDTQYF.

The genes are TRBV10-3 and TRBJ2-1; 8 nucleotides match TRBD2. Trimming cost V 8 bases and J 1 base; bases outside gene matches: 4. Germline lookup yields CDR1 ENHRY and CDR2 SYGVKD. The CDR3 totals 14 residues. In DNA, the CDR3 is TGTGCCATCGGAGCGGGAGCGTCCTACAATGAGCAGTTCTTC. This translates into CAIGAGASYNEQFF.

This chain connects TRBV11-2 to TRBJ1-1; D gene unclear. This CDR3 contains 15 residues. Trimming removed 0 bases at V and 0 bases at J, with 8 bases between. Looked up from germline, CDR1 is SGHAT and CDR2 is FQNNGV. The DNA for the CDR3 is TGTGCCAGCAGCTTAGAGGCAGTAATGAACACTGAAGCTTTCTTT. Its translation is CASSLEAVMNTEAFF.

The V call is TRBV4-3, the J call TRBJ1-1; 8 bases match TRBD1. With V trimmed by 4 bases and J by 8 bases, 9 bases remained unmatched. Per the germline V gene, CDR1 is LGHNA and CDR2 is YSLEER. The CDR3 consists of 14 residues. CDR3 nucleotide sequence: TGCGCCAGCAGCCGACTTCAGGGGGCGACGGAAGCTTTCTTT. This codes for CASSRLQGATEAFF.

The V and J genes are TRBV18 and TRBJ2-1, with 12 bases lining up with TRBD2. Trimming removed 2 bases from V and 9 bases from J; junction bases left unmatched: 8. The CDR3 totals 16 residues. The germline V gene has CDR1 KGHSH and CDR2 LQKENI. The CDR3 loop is CASSPSQTSGSPEQFF. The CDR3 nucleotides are TGTGCCAGCTCACCAAGTCAGACTAGCGGGAGTCCTGAGCAGTTCTTC.

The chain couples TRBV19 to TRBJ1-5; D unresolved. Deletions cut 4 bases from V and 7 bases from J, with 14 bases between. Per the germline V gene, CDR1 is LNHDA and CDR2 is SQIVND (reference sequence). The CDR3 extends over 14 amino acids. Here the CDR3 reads CASSTIESPQPQHF. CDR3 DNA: TGTGCCAGTAGTACTATCGAATCGCCCCAGCCCCAGCATTTT.

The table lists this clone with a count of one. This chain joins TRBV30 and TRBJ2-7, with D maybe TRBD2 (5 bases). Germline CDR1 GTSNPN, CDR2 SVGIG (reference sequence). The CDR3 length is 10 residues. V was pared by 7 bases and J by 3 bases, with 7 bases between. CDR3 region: CAFGDYEQYF. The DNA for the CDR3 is TGTGCCTTCGGGGACTACGAGCAGTACTTC. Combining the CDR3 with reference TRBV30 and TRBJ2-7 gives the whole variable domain SQTIHQWPATLVQPVGSPLSLECTVEGTSNPNLYWYRQAAGRGLQLLFYSVGIGQISSEVPQNLSASRPQDRQFILSSKKLLLSDSGFYLCAFGDYEQYFGPGTRLTVT.

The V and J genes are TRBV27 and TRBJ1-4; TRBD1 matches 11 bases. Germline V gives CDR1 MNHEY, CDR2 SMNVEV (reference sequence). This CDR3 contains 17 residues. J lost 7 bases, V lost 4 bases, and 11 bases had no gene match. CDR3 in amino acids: CASSSPAGGTGGEKLFF. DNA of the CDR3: TGTGCCAGCAGTTCTCCCGCAGGCGGGACAGGGGGTGAAAAACTGTTTTTT. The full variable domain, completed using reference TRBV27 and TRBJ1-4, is EAQVTQNPRYLITVTGKKLTVTCSQNMNHEYMSWYRQDPGLGLRQIYYSMNVEVTDKGDVPEGYKVSRKEKRNFPLILESPSPNQTSLYFCASSSPAGGTGGEKLFFGSGTQLSVL.

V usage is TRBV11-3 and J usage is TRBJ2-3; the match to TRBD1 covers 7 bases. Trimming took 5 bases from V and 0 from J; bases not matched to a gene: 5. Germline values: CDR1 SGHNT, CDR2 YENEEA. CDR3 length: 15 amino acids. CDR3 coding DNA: TGTGCCAGCAGCCCTGGGACAGCTAGCACAGATACGCAGTATTTT. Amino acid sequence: CASSPGTASTDTQYF.

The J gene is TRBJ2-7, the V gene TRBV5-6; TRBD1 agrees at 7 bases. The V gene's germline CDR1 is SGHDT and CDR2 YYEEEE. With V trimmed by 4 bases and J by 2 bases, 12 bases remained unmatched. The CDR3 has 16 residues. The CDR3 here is CASSGHGTERTYEQYF. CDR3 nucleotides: TGTGCCAGCAGCGGACATGGGACAGAAAGAACCTACGAGCAGTACTTC.

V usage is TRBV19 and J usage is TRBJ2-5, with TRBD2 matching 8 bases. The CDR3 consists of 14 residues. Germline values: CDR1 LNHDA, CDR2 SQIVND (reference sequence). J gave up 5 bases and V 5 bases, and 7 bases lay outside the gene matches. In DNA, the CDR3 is TGTGCCAGTAGTCAAGGACTAGCCGGGGAGACCCAGTACTTC. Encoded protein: CASSQGLAGETQYF.